The 26 T cell receptor beta chains listed next were all sequenced from one sample in a study of molecular identifiers for immune sequencing clone quantification (dated by TCRdb to 2016 to 2018). The library relied on PCR. The instrument given in TCRdb is Illumina HiSeq 4000. The public reads were run again by TCRdb, first through fastp at Q25 and then through MiXCR, and only productive beta chains were kept. Rows are unified per CDR3 protein, each entry keeping the most common DNA and genes. For this sample there are 60,000 to 65,000 distinct CDR3 sequences; 15% to 20% appear just once. Of the sample, 1.4% to 1.5% is held by the ten largest clones. The sequenced material came from naive CD8+ T cells from blood, with Jurkat cell RNA spiked in. The cell subset or site label, as the study defines it: FACS-sorted CD8+CD4-CCR7+CD45RA+ naive T cells. The receptor set was obtained from a human donor in good health. Some libraries in this study had Jurkat cell RNA spiked in.

This clonotype was recorded at least ten times. The V and J genes are TRBV30 and TRBJ2-7; D may be TRBD2 (6 bases). Germline CDR1 is GTSNPN and CDR2 is SVGIG (reference sequence). Between the trimmed V and J ends, which lost 5 bases and 5 bases, there was a span of 13 bases. The CDR3 runs to 12 residues. The CDR3 region is CAWELSGDEQYF. In DNA, the CDR3 is TGTGCCTGGGAACTTAGCGGAGACGAGCAGTACTTC.

This clonotype was detected only a few times. The chain employs TRBV20-1 and TRBJ2-1; 8 bases are shared with TRBD1. This CDR3 has 15 residues. The germline V gene encodes CDR1 DFQATT and CDR2 SNEGSKA (reference sequence). With 0 bases clipped from V and 3 bases from J, the junction kept 4 bases outside the gene matches. For the CDR3, the DNA is TGCAGTGCTAGAGAAGACAGGGGCTACTACAATGAGCAGTTCTTC. Protein: CSAREDRGYYNEQFF.

On this clonotype itself: A much bigger clone sits one base away, suggesting this may be a read error. This chain uses TRBV9 with TRBJ1-1; D not resolved. There are 12 residues in the CDR3. The germline gives CDR1 SGDLS, CDR2 YYNGEE. The CDR3, as DNA: TGTGCCAGCAGCGTAGAAGGCCAGGAAGCTCTCTTT. Its protein product is CASSVEGQEALF.

In its sample, this clonotype was seen many times. The CDR3 sequence is CAIWDPGKNSYEQYF. CDR3 nucleotide sequence: TGTGCCATCTGGGATCCGGGGAAAAACTCCTACGAGCAGTACTTC. The chain recombines TRBV10-3 with TRBJ2-7; tentative D call: TRBD2 (5 bases). This CDR3 contains 15 residues. Germline V gives CDR1 ENHRY, CDR2 SYGVKD. Trimming removed 8 bases from V and 0 bases from J, with 17 bases in between.

This clonotype has ten or more counts. The chain joins TRBV3-1 to TRBJ1-5, with unresolved D. CDR1 and CDR2 (germline): LGHDT, YNNKEL (reference sequence). V was trimmed by 2 bases and J by 6 bases, leaving 11 bases between them. This CDR3 spans 14 amino acids. The CDR3 spells CASSQQGPGQPQHF. The CDR3 DNA follows: TGTGCCAGCAGCCAACAAGGGCCAGGTCAGCCCCAGCATTTT.

Points on this clonotype: Being one base from a much bigger clone, this may be a read error. This is likely a read error, given that the CDR3 carries no conserved phenylalanine or tryptophan at its end. V is TRBV7-9 and J is TRBJ2-2, with D unresolved. Germline V gives CDR1 SEHNR, CDR2 FQNEAQ (reference sequence). V lost 3 bases, J lost 7 bases, and 6 bases lay in between. This CDR3 contains 12 residues. The CDR3 coding sequence is TGTGCCAGCAGCTTGTTTAACGGGGAGCTGTTTTTA. Translating it yields CASSLFNGELFL.

The chain joins TRBV7-9 to TRBJ2-7; possibly TRBD1 for D (7 bases). Germline V gene data show CDR1 as SEHNR and CDR2 as FQNEAQ (reference sequence). This CDR3 has 16 residues. V was trimmed by 7 bases and J by 0 bases, leaving 19 bases between them. The CDR3 loop is CASTIRAGQSSYEQYF. The CDR3 bases are TGTGCCAGCACCATTAGGGCGGGACAGAGCTCCTACGAGCAGTACTTC.

This clonotype was observed a few times. The chain couples TRBV12-3 or TRBV12-4 to TRBJ2-1; D call uncertain. Deletions cut 5 bases from V and 1 base from J, with 6 bases between. The CDR3 loop spans 13 amino acids. The CDR3 region has the DNA TGTGCCAGCAGTGAAGAATCCTACAATGAGCAGTTCTTC. Its protein product is CASSEESYNEQFF.

This clonotype was seen a handful of times. The DNA of the CDR3 is TGTGCCAGCAGCCACGGGGCAGGGCTGGGGAACACTGAAGCTTTCTTT. It is translated as CASSHGAGLGNTEAFF. The V and J genes are TRBV7-3 and TRBJ1-1, with D possibly being TRBD1 (5 bases). The CDR3 sequence is 16 residues long. V lost 5 bases, J lost 1 base, and 17 bases lay in between. Germline lookup yields CDR1 SGHTA and CDR2 FQGTGA.

In regard to this clonotype: A read error may explain this, as a much larger clone is one base away. V gene TRBV12-3 or TRBV12-4 combines with J gene TRBJ2-1; D is perhaps TRBD1 (5 bases). The length of the CDR3 is 15 residues. The DNA for the CDR3 is TGTGCCAGCAGTCCAAGGGGCAGGCCCTACAATGAGCGGTTCTTC. Protein: CASSPRGRPYNERFF.

This clonotype has ten or more counts. The chain couples TRBV7-3 to TRBJ1-1; TRBD1 matches 10 bases. J gave up 3 bases and V 5 bases, and 3 bases lay outside the gene matches. The CDR3 consists of 14 residues. CDR1 and CDR2 from the germline V gene are SGHTA and FQGTGA. The CDR3 coding sequence is TGTGCCAGCAGCCCCGGGACAGGGGACACTGAAGCTTTCTTT. It is translated as CASSPGTGDTEAFF.

This clonotype was observed at least ten times. The genes are TRBV5-1 and TRBJ2-1; D ambiguous. V was pared by 1 base and J by 6 bases, with 5 bases between. This CDR3 region has 12 residues. CDR1 and CDR2 (germline): SGHRS, YFSETQ. CDR3 sequence reads: CASSLYPNEQFF. Here the CDR3 DNA reads TGCGCCAGCAGCTTGTACCCCAATGAGCAGTTCTTC.

This clonotype was recorded at least ten times. The chain joins TRBV7-2 to TRBJ2-5, with 12 positions matching TRBD2. The CDR3 covers 19 residues. V dropped 2 bases and J dropped 3; count of bases not matched to a gene: 13. Per germline, CDR1 SGHTA and CDR2 FQGNSA. CDR3 in DNA: TGTGCCAGCAGCTTATTCCACCTCAAGACTAGCGGGAGAAAAGAGACCCAGTACTTC. This sequence encodes CASSLFHLKTSGRKETQYF.

V and J are TRBV10-2 and TRBJ2-1; D is possibly TRBD2 (6 bases). The germline gives CDR1 WSHSY, CDR2 SAAADI. This CDR3 is 11 amino acids long. The V end was cut by 7 bases, the J end by 7 bases, with 8 bases between. The CDR3 DNA follows: TGCGCCAGCAACGGGGGAAATGAGCAGTTCTTC. Amino acid sequence: CASNGGNEQFF.

A remark on this clonotype: Just one base apart from a much larger clone, this may be a read error. The rearrangement joins TRBV27 to TRBJ2-2, with D maybe TRBD1 (6 bases). The CDR3 covers 16 residues. Germline CDR1 MNHEY, CDR2 SMNVEV (reference sequence). The V gene lost 1 base and the J gene lost 10 bases, with 19 bases spanning the gap. The CDR3: CASSLLHPGVIEELFF. In nucleotides, the CDR3 is TGTGCCAGCAGTTTATTACATCCAGGGGTCATCGAGGAGCTGTTTTTT.

The chain employs TRBV3-1 and TRBJ2-1; tentatively, D is TRBD1 (6 bases). Germline loops: CDR1 LGHDT, CDR2 YNNKEL (reference sequence). V was pared by 4 bases and J by 1 base, with 14 bases between. The CDR3 length is 16 residues. This chain's CDR3 is CASSLVGARSYNEQFF. Written as DNA, the CDR3 is TGTGCCAGCAGCCTCGTGGGGGCGCGATCCTACAATGAGCAGTTCTTC.

This clonotype was recorded many times. The chain carries TRBV6-1 and TRBJ2-7, with a weak D call TRBD1 (5 bases). Germline CDR1 is MNHNS and CDR2 is SASEGT. Trimming shortened V by 6 bases and J by 3 bases, and 15 bases separated the two germline ends. CDR3 length: 14 residues. The DNA for the CDR3 is TGTGCCAGCAGGACGGAAGTCAGGGTCTACGAGCAGTACTTC. The encoded protein is CASRTEVRVYEQYF.

With respect to this clonotype: This may arise from a read error, as a much more abundant clone is one base away. The V gene is TRBV10-3, the J gene TRBJ2-7; 8 nucleotides match TRBD2. The CDR3 is made up of 18 amino acids. Germline V gives CDR1 ENHRY, CDR2 SYGVKD. V gave up 2 bases and J gave up 0 bases; unmatched junction bases: 12. CDR3 DNA sequence: TGTGCCATCAGTGAGACCTTTGGGGTAGCGGGGAACTCCTACGAGCAGTACTTC. It codes for CAISETFGVAGNSYEQYF.

This clonotype appeared many times. The J gene is TRBJ1-2, the V gene TRBV20-1, with D perhaps TRBD1 (5 bases). Looked up from germline, CDR1 is DFQATT and CDR2 is SNEGSKA (reference sequence). The CDR3 runs 17 residues. V was cut by 6 bases and J by 5 bases, with 28 bases left in between. In nucleotides, the CDR3 is TGCAGTGCGCCCGACTTGGTTGGGGGTTTTTCGGTTTATGGCTACACCTTC. This translates into CSAPDLVGGFSVYGYTF.

Comments on this clonotype: This sequence may be a read error, since a much larger clone differs from it by one base. This chain joins TRBV5-1 and TRBJ1-1; TRBD1 matches 9 bases. The CDR3 runs 15 residues. From germline, CDR1 is SGHRS and CDR2 YFSETQ. The CDR3 sequence is CASSGLTGGETEALF. The CDR3 DNA reads as TGCGCCAGCAGCGGATTAACAGGGGGCGAAACTGAAGCTCTCTTT.

The gene calls are TRBV4-3 and TRBJ2-3; D remains unclear. Germline V lookup: CDR1 LGHNA, CDR2 YSLEER. The V end lost 1 base, the J end lost 2 bases, and 10 bases lay between the germline ends. The CDR3 runs to 15 residues. The CDR3 bases are TGCGCCAGCAGCCAAGGTCCGGCGGACACAGATACGCAGTATTTT. It is translated as CASSQGPADTDTQYF.

In its sample, this clonotype was seen a few times. The CDR3 loop is CASSYSKLWGYEQYF. CDR3 nucleotides: TGTGCCAGCAGTTACTCGAAGTTGTGGGGCTACGAGCAGTACTTC. J is TRBJ2-7 and V is TRBV6-2 or TRBV6-3; D gene uncertain. Trimming pared 0 bases from V and 3 bases from J, leaving 12 bases between. In germline, CDR1 is MNHEY, CDR2 SVGEGT. The CDR3 has 15 amino acids.

This clonotype was detected many times. The gene calls are TRBV29-1 and TRBJ2-1; D is undetermined. CDR1 and CDR2 (germline): SQVTM, ANQGSEA. The CDR3 covers 16 residues. Trimming removed 2 bases at V and 0 bases at J, with 14 bases between. CDR3 region: CSVELAAQSSYNEQFF. DNA of the CDR3: TGCAGCGTTGAATTGGCGGCCCAGAGCTCCTACAATGAGCAGTTCTTC.

This clonotype occurred a few times. J is TRBJ1-1 and V is TRBV14, with D tentatively TRBD1 (5 bases). CDR1 and CDR2 from the germline V gene are SGHDN and FVKESK. The CDR3 length is 15 residues. The V gene lost 2 bases and the J gene lost 3 bases, with 13 bases spanning the gap. The CDR3 spells CASSQYWGRDTEAFF. Written as DNA, the CDR3 is TGTGCCAGCAGCCAATATTGGGGCCGGGACACTGAAGCTTTCTTT. The whole variable domain, filled in from reference TRBV14 and TRBJ1-1, reads EAGVTQFPSHSVIEKGQTVTLRCDPISGHDNLYWYRRVMGKEIKFLLHFVKESKQDESGMPNNRFLAERTGGTYSTLKVQPAELEDSGVYFCASSQYWGRDTEAFFGQGTRLTVV.

This clonotype was counted ten times or more. The chain has TRBV9 and TRBJ1-5, with 7 bases that match TRBD1. Trimming removed 0 bases from V and 5 bases from J; junction bases left unmatched: 5. The CDR3 sequence is 15 residues long. CDR1 SGDLS and CDR2 YYNGEE come from the germline V gene. Here the CDR3 DNA reads TGTGCCAGCAGCGTAGAAGGGCAGGGGGATCAGCCCCAGCATTTT. Protein sequence: CASSVEGQGDQPQHF.

This clonotype was observed a few times. The rearrangement joins TRBV7-2 to TRBJ2-1, with 13 bases that match TRBD2. The CDR3 covers 18 residues. Trimming at V came to 4 bases and at J to 3 bases, leaving 9 bases not matched to a gene. In germline, CDR1 is SGHTA, CDR2 FQGNSA. The DNA of the CDR3 is TGTGCCAGCAGCTCGACTAGCGGGAGGCTTGTTAACTACAATGAGCAGTTCTTC. Its translation: CASSSTSGRLVNYNEQFF.